The T cell receptor (beta chain) described here comes from a study of glioma-infiltrating T cells after dendritic cell vaccination. This CDR3 comprises 18 residues. V shed 5 bases, J shed 1 base, and the junction held 13 bases outside the gene matches. Germline V gene sequence: CDR1 SGHTA, CDR2 FQGNSA. The protocol was immunoSEQ multiplex PCR, while the TCRdb copy is restricted to in-frame clones and leaves out a portion. The profile covers 80,000 to 100,000 clones, with around three quarters appearing a single time and 5.5% to 7% taken by the ten largest. This chain uses TRBV7-2 with TRBJ1-4; 7 positions match TRBD1. This material consisted of blood, taken before dendritic cell vaccination. This sequence was found in a human donor with glioblastoma. CDR3 loop: CASSPRQGSWVTNEKLFF. In DNA form, the CDR3 reads TGTGCCAGCAGCCCACGACAGGGATCCTGGGTAACTAATGAAAAACTGTTTTTT.